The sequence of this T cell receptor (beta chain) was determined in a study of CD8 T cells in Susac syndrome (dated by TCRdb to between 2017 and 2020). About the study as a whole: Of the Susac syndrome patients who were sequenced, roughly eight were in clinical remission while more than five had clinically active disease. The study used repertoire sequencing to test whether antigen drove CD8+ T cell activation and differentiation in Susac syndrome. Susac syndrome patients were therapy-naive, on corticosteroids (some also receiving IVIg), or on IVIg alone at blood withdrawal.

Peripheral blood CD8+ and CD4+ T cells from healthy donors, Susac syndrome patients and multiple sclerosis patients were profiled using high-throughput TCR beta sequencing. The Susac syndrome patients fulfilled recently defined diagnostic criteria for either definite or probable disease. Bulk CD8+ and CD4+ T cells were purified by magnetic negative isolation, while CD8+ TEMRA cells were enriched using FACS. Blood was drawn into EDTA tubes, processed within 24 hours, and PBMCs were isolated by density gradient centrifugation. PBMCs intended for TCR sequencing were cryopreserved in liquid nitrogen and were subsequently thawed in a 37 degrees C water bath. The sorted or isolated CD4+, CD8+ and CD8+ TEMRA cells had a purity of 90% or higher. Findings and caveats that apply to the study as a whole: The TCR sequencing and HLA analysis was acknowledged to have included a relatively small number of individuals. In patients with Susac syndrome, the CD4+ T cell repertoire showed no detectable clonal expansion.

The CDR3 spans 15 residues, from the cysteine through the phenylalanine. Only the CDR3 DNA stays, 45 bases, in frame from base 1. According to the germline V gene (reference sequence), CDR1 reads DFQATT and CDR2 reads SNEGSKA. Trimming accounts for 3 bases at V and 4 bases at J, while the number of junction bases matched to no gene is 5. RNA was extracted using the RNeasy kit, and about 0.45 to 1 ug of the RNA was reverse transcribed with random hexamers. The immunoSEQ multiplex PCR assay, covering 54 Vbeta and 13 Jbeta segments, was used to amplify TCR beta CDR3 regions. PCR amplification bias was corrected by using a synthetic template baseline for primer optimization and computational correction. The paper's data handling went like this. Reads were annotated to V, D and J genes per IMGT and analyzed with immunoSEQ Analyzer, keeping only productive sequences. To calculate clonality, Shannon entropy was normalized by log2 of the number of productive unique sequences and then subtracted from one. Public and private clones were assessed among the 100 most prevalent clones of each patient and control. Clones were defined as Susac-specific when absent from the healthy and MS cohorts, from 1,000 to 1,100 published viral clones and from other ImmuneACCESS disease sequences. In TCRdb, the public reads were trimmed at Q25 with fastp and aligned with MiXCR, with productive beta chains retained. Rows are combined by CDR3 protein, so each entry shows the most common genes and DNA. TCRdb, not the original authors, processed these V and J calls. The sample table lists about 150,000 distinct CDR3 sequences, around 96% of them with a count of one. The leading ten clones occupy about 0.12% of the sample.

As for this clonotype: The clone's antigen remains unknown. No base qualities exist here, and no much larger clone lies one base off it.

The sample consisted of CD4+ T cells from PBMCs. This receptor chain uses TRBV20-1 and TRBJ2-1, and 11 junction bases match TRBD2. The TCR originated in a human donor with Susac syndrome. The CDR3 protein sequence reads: CSASWVAGGYNEQFF. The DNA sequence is TGCAGTGCTAGCTGGGTAGCGGGAGGGTACAATGAGCAGTTCTTC.